This T cell receptor beta chain is from a study of T-cell memory formation after mild COVID-19. Findings of the study overall: Contracting CD4+ clones sat mainly in CM and EM; CD8+ in EMRA. The finding that pre-infection memory included some responding clones suggested that cross-reactive memory joined. Clones that shrank (day 15 to 85) were balanced CD4/CD8, whereas later expanders leaned CD4+.

This clonotype was observed a handful of times. Its specificity is not known. Constant-segment primers and 5'RACE yielded cDNA libraries for TCR alpha and TCR beta, each carrying sample barcodes and UMIs. TCRdb re-derived calls from the 5' RACE reads in MiXCR, one entry per CDR3 protein. The sample comprises approximately 570,000 distinct CDR3 sequences, roughly 17% of which are singletons, and about 12% rests with the top ten. Germline V CDR1 and CDR2: SGHVS, FQNEAQ. The CDR3 totals 16 residues. With 5 bases removed from V and 7 bases from J, the gap between germline ends came to 21 bases. The chain uses TRBV7-8 and TRBJ1-5; D not certain. The TCR comes from an adult woman who had mild COVID-19 (a few samples of this study predate the infection). Cell type and time point are not known. What was sequenced was PBMCs or a T cell subset sorted from them (not recorded which). The CDR3 protein is CASSLLGFPGLQPQHF. For the CDR3, the DNA is TGTGCCAGCAGCCTGTTAGGTTTCCCTGGGCTACAGCCCCAGCATTTT.